This TCR beta chain was captured by sequencing in a study of technical replicates of blood from several donors. The V gene end was trimmed by 3 bases and the J gene end by 0 bases; junction bases not matched to a gene: 4. The CDR3 loop spans 15 amino acids. The germline V gene has CDR1 SGHNT and CDR2 YYREEE (reference sequence). Produced via immunoSEQ multiplex PCR; TCRdb's table is partial and in-frame only. Of just under 85,000 clones in the sample, approximately 92% were seen once. This chain links TRBV5-4 with TRBJ2-3, with 7 bases fitting TRBD1. The sequencing input was T cells isolated from PBMCs. The sequence derives from a human donor in good health. The CDR3 DNA reads as TGTGCCAGCAGCTCTTGGACAGGAAGCACAGATACGCAGTATTTT. Protein sequence: CASSSWTGSTDTQYF.